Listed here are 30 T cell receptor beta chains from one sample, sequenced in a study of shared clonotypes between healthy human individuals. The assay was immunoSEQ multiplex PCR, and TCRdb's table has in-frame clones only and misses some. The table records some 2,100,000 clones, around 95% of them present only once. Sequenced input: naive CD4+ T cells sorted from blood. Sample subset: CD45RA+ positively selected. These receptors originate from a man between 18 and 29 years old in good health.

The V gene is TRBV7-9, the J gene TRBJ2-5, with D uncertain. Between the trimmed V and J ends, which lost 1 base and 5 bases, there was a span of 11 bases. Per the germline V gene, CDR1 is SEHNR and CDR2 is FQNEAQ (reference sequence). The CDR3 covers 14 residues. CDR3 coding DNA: TGTGCCAGCAGCTTAGGCAGTGTTGGCGAGACCCAGTACTTC. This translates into CASSLGSVGETQYF.

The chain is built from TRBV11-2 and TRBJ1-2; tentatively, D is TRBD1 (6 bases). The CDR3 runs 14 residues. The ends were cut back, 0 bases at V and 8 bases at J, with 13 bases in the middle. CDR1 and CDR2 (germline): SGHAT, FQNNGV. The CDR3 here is CASSLEAGVGGYTF. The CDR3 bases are TGTGCCAGCAGCTTAGAGGCAGGGGTCGGCGGCTACACCTTC.

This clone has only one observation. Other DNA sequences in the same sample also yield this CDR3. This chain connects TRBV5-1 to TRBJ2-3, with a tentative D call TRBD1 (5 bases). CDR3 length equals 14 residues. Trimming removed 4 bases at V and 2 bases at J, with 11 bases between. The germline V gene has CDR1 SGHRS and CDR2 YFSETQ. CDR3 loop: CASSPQGATDTQYF. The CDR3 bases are TGCGCCAGCAGCCCTCAAGGGGCCACAGATACGCAGTATTTT.

CDR3 nucleotides: TGTGCCAGCAGCCTCTACCCCAATCAGCCCCAGCATTTT. Translation gives CASSLYPNQPQHF. The J gene is TRBJ1-5, the V gene TRBV7-6; no clear D gene. The CDR3 totals 13 residues. Germline-derived CDR1 and CDR2 are SGHVS and FNYEAQ. V lost 5 bases and J lost 3, with 8 bases in between.

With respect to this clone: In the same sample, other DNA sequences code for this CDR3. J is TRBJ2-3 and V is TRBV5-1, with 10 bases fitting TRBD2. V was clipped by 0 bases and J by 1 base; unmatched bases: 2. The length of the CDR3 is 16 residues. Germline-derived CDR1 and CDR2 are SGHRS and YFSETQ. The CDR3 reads CASSLVTSGGTDTQYF. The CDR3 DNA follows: TGCGCCAGCAGCTTGGTTACTAGCGGGGGCACAGATACGCAGTATTTT. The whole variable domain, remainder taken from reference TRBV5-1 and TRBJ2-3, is KAGVTQTPRYLIKTRGQQVTLSCSPISGHRSVSWYQQTPGQGLQFLFEYFSETQRNKGNFPGRFSGRQFSNSRSEMNVSTLELGDSALYLCASSLVTSGGTDTQYFGPGTRLTVL.

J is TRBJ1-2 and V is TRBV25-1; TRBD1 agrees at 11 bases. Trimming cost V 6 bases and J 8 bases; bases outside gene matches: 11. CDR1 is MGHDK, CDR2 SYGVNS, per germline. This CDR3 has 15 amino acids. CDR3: CASSASGTGGLGYTF. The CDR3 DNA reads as TGTGCCAGCAGCGCCTCCGGGACAGGGGGTTTGGGCTACACCTTC.

The CDR3 protein is CASSYSQIAKNIQYF. In DNA form, the CDR3 reads TGTGCCAGCAGTTACTCTCAGATAGCCAAAAACATTCAGTACTTC. The gene calls are TRBV6-5 and TRBJ2-4; D call uncertain. This CDR3 region has 15 residues. CDR1 is MNHEY, CDR2 SVGAGI, per germline. V gave up 0 bases and J gave up 0 bases, with 6 bases separating them.

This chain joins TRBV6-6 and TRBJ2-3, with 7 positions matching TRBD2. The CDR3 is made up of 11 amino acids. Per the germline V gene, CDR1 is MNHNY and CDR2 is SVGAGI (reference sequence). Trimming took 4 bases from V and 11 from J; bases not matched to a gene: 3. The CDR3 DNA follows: TGTGCCAGCAGTTGGGGAGGGGAGCAGTATTTT. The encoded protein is CASSWGGEQYF.

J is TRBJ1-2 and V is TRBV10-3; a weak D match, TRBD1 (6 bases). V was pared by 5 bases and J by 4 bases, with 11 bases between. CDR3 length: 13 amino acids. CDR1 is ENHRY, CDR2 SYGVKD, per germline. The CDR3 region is CAISSKDSYGYTF. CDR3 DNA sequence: TGTGCCATCAGTTCTAAGGACAGCTATGGCTACACCTTC.

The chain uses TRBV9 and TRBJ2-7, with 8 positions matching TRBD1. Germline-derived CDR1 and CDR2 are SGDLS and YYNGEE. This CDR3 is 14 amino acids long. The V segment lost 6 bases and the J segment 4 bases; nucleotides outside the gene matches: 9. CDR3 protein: CASTKGQGQYEQYF. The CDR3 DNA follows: TGTGCCAGCACCAAAGGACAGGGCCAATACGAGCAGTACTTC. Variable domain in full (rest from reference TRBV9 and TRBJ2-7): DSGVTQTPKHLITATGQRVTLRCSPRSGDLSVYWYQQSLDQGLQFLIQYYNGEERAKGNILERFSAQQFPDLHSELNLSSLELGDSALYFCASTKGQGQYEQYFGPGTRLTVT.

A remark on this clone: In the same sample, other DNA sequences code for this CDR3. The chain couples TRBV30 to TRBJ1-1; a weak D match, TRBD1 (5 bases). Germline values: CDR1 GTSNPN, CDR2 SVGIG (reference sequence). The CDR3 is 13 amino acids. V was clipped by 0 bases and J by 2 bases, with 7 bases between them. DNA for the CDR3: TGTGCCTGGAGTGTGCAGGGAAACACTGAAGCTTTCTTT. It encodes CAWSVQGNTEAFF.

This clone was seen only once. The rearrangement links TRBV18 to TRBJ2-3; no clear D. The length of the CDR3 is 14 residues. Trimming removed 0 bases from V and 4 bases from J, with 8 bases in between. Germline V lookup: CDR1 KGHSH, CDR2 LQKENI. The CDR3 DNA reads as TGTGCCAGCTCACCACCGACGCGATCAGATACGCAGTATTTT. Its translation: CASSPPTRSDTQYF.

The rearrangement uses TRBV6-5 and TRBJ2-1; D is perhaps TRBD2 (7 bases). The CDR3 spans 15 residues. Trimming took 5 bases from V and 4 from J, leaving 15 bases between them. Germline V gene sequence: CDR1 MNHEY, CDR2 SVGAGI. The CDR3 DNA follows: TGTGCCAGCAGTCCCGAGGGGGGGGCTTACAATGAGCAGTTCTTC. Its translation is CASSPEGGAYNEQFF.

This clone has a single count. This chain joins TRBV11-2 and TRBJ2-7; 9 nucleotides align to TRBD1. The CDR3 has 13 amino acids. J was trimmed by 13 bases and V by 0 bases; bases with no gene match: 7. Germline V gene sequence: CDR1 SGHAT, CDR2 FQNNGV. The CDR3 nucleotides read TGTGCCAGCAGCTTAGATAGGGGGACAGGGAAATACTTC. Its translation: CASSLDRGTGKYF.

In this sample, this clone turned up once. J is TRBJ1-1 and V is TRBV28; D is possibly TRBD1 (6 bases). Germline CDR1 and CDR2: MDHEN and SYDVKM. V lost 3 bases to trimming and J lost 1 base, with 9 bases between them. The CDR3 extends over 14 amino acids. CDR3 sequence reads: CASSFLGANTEAFF. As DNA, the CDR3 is TGTGCCAGCAGTTTCTTGGGGGCGAACACTGAAGCTTTCTTT.

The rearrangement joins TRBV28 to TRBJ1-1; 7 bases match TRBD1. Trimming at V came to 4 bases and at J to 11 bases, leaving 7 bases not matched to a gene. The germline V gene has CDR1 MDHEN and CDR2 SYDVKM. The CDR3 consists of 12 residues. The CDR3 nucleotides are TGTGCCAGCAGTTCCGGGGGCAGGGGGGCTTTCTTT. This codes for CASSSGGRGAFF.

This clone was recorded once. CDR3 protein: CASSLVASGGERGQFF. CDR3 DNA: TGTGCCAGCAGCTTAGTAGCTAGCGGGGGGGAAAGAGGGCAGTTCTTC. J is TRBJ2-1 and V is TRBV7-2; 12 positions match TRBD2. The CDR3 loop spans 16 amino acids. Germline V gene data show CDR1 as SGHTA and CDR2 as FQGNSA. The junction had 10 bases not matched to a gene; V was cut back by 1 base and J by 12 bases.

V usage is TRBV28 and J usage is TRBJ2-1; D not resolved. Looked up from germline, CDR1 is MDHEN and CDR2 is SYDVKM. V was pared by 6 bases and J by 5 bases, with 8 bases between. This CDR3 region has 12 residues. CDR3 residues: CASRGIDNEQFF. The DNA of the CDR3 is TGTGCCAGCAGGGGAATCGACAATGAGCAGTTCTTC.

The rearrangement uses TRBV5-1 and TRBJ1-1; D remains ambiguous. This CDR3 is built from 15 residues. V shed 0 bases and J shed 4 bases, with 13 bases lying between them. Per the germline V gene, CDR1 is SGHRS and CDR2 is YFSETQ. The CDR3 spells CASSLVSQAGTEAFF. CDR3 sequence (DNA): TGCGCCAGCAGCTTGGTCTCGCAAGCGGGCACTGAAGCTTTCTTT.

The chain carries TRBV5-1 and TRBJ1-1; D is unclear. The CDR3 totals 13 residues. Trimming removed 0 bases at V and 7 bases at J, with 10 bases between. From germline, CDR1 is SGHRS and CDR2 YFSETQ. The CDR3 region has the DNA TGCGCCAGCAGCTTGGCCCTTTCGTTTGAAGCTTTCTTT. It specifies CASSLALSFEAFF.

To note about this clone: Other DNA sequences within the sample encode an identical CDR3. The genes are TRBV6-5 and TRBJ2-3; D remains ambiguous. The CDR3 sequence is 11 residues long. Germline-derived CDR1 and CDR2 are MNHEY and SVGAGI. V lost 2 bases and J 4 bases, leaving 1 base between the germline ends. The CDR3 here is CASSYPDTQYF. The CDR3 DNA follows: TGTGCCAGCAGTTACCCAGATACGCAGTATTTT.

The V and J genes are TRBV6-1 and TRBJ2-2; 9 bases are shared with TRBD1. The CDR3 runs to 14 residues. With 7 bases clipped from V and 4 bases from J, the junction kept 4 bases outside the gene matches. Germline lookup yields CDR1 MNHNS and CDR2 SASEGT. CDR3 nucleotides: TGTGCCAGCAAAGGGACAGGGTCCACCGGGGAGCTGTTTTTT. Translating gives CASKGTGSTGELFF.

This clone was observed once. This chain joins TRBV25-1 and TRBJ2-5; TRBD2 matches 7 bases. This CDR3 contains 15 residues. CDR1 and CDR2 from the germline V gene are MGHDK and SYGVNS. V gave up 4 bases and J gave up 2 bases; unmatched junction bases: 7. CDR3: CASSVVGREQETQYF. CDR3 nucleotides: TGTGCCAGCAGTGTCGTAGGGAGGGAGCAAGAGACCCAGTACTTC. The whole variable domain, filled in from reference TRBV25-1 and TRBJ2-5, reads EADIYQTPRYLVIGTGKKITLECSQTMGHDKMYWYQQDPGMELHLIHYSYGVNSTEKGDLSSESTVSRIRTEHFPLTLESARPSHTSQYLCASSVVGREQETQYFGPGTRLLVL.

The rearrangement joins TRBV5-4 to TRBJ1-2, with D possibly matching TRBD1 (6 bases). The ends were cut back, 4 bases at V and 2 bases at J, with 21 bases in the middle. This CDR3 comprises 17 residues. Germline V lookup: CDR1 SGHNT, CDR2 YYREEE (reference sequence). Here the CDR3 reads CASSTITGSLANYGYTF. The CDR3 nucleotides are TGTGCCAGCAGCACCATCACAGGGAGTCTAGCCAACTATGGCTACACCTTC.

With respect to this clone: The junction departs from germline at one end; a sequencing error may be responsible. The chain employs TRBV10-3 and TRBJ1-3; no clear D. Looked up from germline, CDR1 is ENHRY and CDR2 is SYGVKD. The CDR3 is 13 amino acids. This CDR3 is CAIREFSGNTIYF. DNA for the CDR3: TGTGCCATCAGAGAGTTCTCTGGAAACACCATATATTTT.

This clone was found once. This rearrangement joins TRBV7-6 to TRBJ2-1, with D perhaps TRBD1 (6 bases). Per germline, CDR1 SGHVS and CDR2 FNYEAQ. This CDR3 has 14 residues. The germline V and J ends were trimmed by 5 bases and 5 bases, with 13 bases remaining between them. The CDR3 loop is CASSTGFQNNEQFF. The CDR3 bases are TGTGCCAGCAGCACAGGGTTCCAAAACAATGAGCAGTTCTTC.

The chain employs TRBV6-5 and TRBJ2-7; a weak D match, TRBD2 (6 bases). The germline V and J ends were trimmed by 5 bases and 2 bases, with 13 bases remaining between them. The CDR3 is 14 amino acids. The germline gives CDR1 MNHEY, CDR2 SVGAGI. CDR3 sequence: CASSGRIAPYEQYF. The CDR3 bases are TGTGCCAGCAGTGGGAGGATAGCTCCCTACGAGCAGTACTTC.

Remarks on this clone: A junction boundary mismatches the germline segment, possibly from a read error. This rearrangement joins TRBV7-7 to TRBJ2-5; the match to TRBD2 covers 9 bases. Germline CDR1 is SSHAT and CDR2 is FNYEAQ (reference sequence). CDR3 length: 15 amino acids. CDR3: CASSSGVSGGETQYF. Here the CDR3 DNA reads TGTGCTAGCAGCTCCGGGGTGAGCGGGGGGGAGACCCAGTACTTC.

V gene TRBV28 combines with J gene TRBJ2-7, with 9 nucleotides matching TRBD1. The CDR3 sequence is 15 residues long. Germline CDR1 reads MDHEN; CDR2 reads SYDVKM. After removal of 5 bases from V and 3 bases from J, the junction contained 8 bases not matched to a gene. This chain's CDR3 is CASSREDRGGYEQYF. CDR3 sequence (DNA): TGTGCCAGCAGTCGAGAGGACAGGGGAGGCTACGAGCAGTACTTC.

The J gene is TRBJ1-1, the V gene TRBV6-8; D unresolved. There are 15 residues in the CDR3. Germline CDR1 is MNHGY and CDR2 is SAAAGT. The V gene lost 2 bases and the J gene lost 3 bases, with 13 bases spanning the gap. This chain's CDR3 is CASSYGGQLDTEAFF. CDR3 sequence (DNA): TGTGCCAGCAGTTACGGCGGCCAGCTCGACACTGAAGCTTTCTTT.